Each of the 7 T cell receptor beta chains below was sequenced from the same sample in a study of spatial heterogeneity in lung cancer. Study-wide findings and caveats: The study found that expanded intratumoral alpha and beta TCR counts tracked tumor mutation counts.

Antigens for these TCRs are unknown. TCRdb reanalysed the 5' RACE reads using MiXCR and keeps one entry per CDR3 protein. Of 1,500 to 2,000 distinct CDR3 sequences in the sample, 5.2% were seen once. The time point was: sample taken at primary tumor resection. Sample: lung tumor tissue, taken at surgery. The source is a male donor with early-stage non-small cell lung cancer.

In its sample, this clonotype is large. The rearrangement links TRBV2 to TRBJ2-5; possible D gene TRBD2, 6 bases. V was cut by 6 bases and J by 2 bases, with 13 bases left in between. Per germline, CDR1 SNHLY and CDR2 FYNNEI. The CDR3 loop spans 14 amino acids. The CDR3 loop is CASSVGTSQETQYF. The DNA for the CDR3 is TGTGCCAGCAGCGTAGGGACTTCGCAAGAGACCCAGTACTTC.

The rearrangement links TRBV10-3 to TRBJ1-1, with TRBD1 as a possible D gene (5 bases). The CDR3 length is 15 residues. V gave up 9 bases and J gave up 4 bases, with 21 bases separating them. The germline V gene has CDR1 ENHRY and CDR2 SYGVKD. The chain's CDR3 is CAITRRGAYGTEAFF. CDR3 coding DNA: TGTGCCATAACAAGGAGGGGCGCATATGGCACTGAAGCTTTCTTT.

By share, this clonotype ranks as medium-sized. This chain's CDR3 is CASADRFNEKLFF. As DNA, the CDR3 is TGTGCCAGCGCCGACAGGTTCAATGAAAAACTGTTTTTT. The chain has TRBV27 and TRBJ1-4; the D gene is possibly TRBD1 (6 bases). The CDR3 loop spans 13 amino acids. Per germline, CDR1 MNHEY and CDR2 SMNVEV (reference sequence). V was clipped by 8 bases and J by 5 bases, with 12 bases between them. The complete variable domain, with remaining parts taken from reference TRBV27 and TRBJ1-4, reads EAQVTQNPRYLITVTGKKLTVTCSQNMNHEYMSWYRQDPGLGLRQIYYSMNVEVTDKGDVPEGYKVSRKEKRNFPLILESPSPNQTSLYFCASADRFNEKLFFGSGTQLSVL.

The chain has TRBV13 and TRBJ1-5; D unresolved. The V end lost 3 bases, the J end lost 4 bases, and 16 bases lay between the germline ends. This CDR3 contains 16 residues. Germline values: CDR1 PRHDT, CDR2 FYEKMQ (reference sequence). CDR3 in DNA: TGTGCCAGCAGCTTGGGGAGGGCCCAATGGAATCAGCCCCAGCATTTT. Translating gives CASSLGRAQWNQPQHF.

This clonotype rates as medium-sized. The chain's CDR3 is CASSPWGQGTQETQYF. In nucleotides, the CDR3 is TGTGCCAGCAGTCCCTGGGGACAGGGGACTCAAGAGACCCAGTACTTC. The chain uses TRBV27 and TRBJ2-5, with 10 nucleotides matching TRBD1. J lost 2 bases, V lost 5 bases, and 8 bases had no gene match. This CDR3 is 16 amino acids long. The germline V gene has CDR1 MNHEY and CDR2 SMNVEV (reference sequence).

This clonotype is labeled large. V is TRBV12-3 or TRBV12-4 and J is TRBJ2-6; D ambiguous. The CDR3 consists of 13 residues. V shed 3 bases and J shed 5 bases, with 5 bases lying between them. CDR3 sequence (DNA): TGTGCCAGCAGTTTCTCATGGGCCAACGTCCTGACTTTC. It yields the protein CASSFSWANVLTF.

By proportion, this clonotype is medium-sized. This chain uses TRBV4-3 with TRBJ1-2; the D is unclear. Germline V gives CDR1 LGHNA, CDR2 YSLEER. V lost 1 base, J lost 8 bases, and 17 bases lay in between. The CDR3 is 15 residues long. The CDR3 DNA reads as TGCGCCAGCAGCCAAGTCCTGGGTGGAAGAGGAGGCTACACCTTC. Its translation: CASSQVLGGRGGYTF.